This entry concerns a single T cell receptor beta chain. This entry belongs to a study of T cell changes during pregnancy in multiple sclerosis. The CDR3 contains 16 residues. V trimming: 5 bases; J trimming: 4 bases; junction bases outside the gene matches: 9. The germline V gene has CDR1 SGHTA and CDR2 FQGNSA. Profiling relied on immunoSEQ multiplex PCR, and the TCRdb table lists in-frame clones only, not all of them. The data contain tens of thousands of clones, 70% to 90% of them singletons. The chain uses TRBV7-2 and TRBJ2-3, with 10 nucleotides matching TRBD2. The clonotype originates from a female donor in good health, enrolled as a control in a pregnancy study. The material was peripheral blood, obtained in the first trimester of pregnancy. The CDR3 reads CASSVSGTSAADTQYF. DNA of the CDR3: TGTGCCAGCAGCGTATCCGGGACTAGCGCGGCAGATACGCAGTATTTT. The whole variable domain, filled in from reference TRBV7-2 and TRBJ2-3, reads GAGVSQSPSNKVTEKGKDVELRCDPISGHTALYWYRQSLGQGLEFLIYFQGNSAPDKSGLPSDRFSAERTGGSVSTLTIQRTQQEDSAVYLCASSVSGTSAADTQYFGPGTRLTVL.